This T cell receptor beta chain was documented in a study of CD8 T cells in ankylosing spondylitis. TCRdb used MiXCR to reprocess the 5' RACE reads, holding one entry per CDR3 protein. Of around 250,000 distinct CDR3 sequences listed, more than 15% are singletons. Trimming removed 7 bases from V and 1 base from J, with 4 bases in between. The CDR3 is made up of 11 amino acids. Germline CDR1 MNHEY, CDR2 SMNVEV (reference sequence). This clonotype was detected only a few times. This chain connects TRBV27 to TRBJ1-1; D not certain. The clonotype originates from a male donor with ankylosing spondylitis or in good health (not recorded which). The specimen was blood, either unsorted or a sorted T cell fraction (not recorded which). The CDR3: CASKRNTEAFF. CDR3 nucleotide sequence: TGTGCCAGCAAACGGAACACTGAAGCTTTCTTT.